This T cell receptor (beta chain) stems from a study of blood T cells in healthy people across ages. Points from the study as a whole: In long-lived donors, naive CD4+ cell counts and diversity exceeded those of aged donors. Roughly linearly, TCR beta diversity per million T cells fell as age increased. Researchers report that TCR beta diversity correlated strongly with naive T cell percentage.

In this sample, this clonotype turned up a few times. Antigen unknown. Primers used in a second PCR of about 7 to 11 cycles were a sample-barcoded 5' primer and a J-beta primer mix. Every sample gave at least 2.5 million paired-end reads containing CDR3. One entry per CDR3 protein results from TCRdb running MiXCR on the 5' RACE reads. This repertoire shows about a million distinct CDR3 sequences, under 40% found once; its top ten account for about an eighth. This CDR3 contains 15 residues. CDR1 is SEHNR and CDR2 is FQNEAQ in the germline V gene (reference sequence). V shed 4 bases, J shed 2 bases, and the junction held 6 bases outside the gene matches.

The chain combines TRBV7-9 with TRBJ1-2; TRBD1 matches at 8 bases. The TCR originated in a man in his late teens or twenties in good health. Sequencing input: blood. CDR3 DNA: TGTGCCAGCAGCTCTCCCAGGGGGCCCAACTATGGCTACACCTTC. Residues: CASSSPRGPNYGYTF.